This TCR beta chain is from a study of cytomegalovirus exposure and HLA in healthy donors. Study-wide results and limits: Looking again later, the authors saw that most CMV-associated TCR beta chains seemed HLA-restricted.

V dropped 3 bases and J dropped 5; count of bases not matched to a gene: 20. Per the germline V gene, CDR1 is SGHNT and CDR2 is YYREEE (reference sequence). CDR3 length equals 19 residues. A word on this clone: Its antigen is unknown.

The PCR ran on 60 Vbeta and 13 Jbeta primers. Repertoires were generated with immunoSEQ multiplex PCR, while TCRdb's copy carries only in-frame clones and drops some. The table shows under 200,000 clones, with about three quarters occurring only once. The sequencing sample was made of PBMCs. V gene TRBV5-4 combines with J gene TRBJ1-3; the match to TRBD1 covers 7 bases. This TCR was recovered from a woman aged 50 to 60 in good health and CMV-seropositive. The CDR3 coding sequence is TGTGCCAGCAGCTCAACTGCAGGGGGAAGGTTGTCACAACGAAACACCATATATTTT. It translates to CASSSTAGGRLSQRNTIYF.